The TCR beta chain under discussion was sequenced for a study of blood T cell repertoires in COVID-19. The authors' processing: Quantification of nucleated cells was approximated via reference gene primer amplification. Data came from immunoSEQ multiplex PCR; TCRdb stores just in-frame clones and leaves some out. The V and J calls and the clone size are those of that table, but D and trimming were determined from the DNA. The sample shows some 200,000 clones, roughly 79% of them seen only once. Trimming at V came to 4 bases and at J to 7 bases, leaving 5 bases not matched to a gene. This CDR3 has 14 amino acids. Germline V lookup: CDR1 MDHEN, CDR2 SYDVKM. Patients of the Seattle cohort, enrolled during active infection, were followed longitudinally.

Material for sequencing was peripheral blood. This chain uses TRBV28 with TRBJ1-5; 9 bases are shared with TRBD1. The clonotype originates from a woman older than 75 with COVID-19, enrolled during active disease. The CDR3 nucleotides read TGTGCCAGCAGTTCCGGACAGGGGAGACAGCCCCAGCATTTT. Residues: CASSSGQGRQPQHF.